This T cell receptor beta chain was sequenced in a study of blood T cell repertoires in COVID-19. At the level of the study: T cells, B-cell-depleted T cells, or PBMCs supplied cDNA or gDNA.

This clone was found a few times. Seattle enrolled patients during active infection and tracked them longitudinally. In the original processing: Reference gene primer amplification gave nucleated cell count estimates. Clones were read by immunoSEQ multiplex PCR, and TCRdb kept only the in-frame ones, dropping some. V and J calls and clone size come straight from that table; D and trimming were deduced from the DNA. The sample holds about 170,000 clones; roughly four fifths are singletons and the top ten take approximately 2.6%. This CDR3 region has 12 residues. Trimming cost V 4 bases and J 4 bases, with 7 bases left between them.

The chain links TRBV12-3 or TRBV12-4 to TRBJ1-2; D might be TRBD1 (5 bases). The source material was peripheral blood. This TCR was recovered from a woman aged 80 or over with COVID-19, enrolled during active disease. This chain's CDR3 is CASSWGTYGYTF. CDR3 bases: TGTGCCAGCAGTTGGGGCACCTATGGCTACACCTTC.